The next 22 T cell receptor beta chains were all read from a single sample in a study of Ad26.COV2.S vaccination and SARS-CoV-2 variants. The table came from immunoSEQ multiplex PCR; TCRdb's copy has only in-frame clones and leaves some out. Here the sample spans about 500,000 clones, 89% being singletons. Treatment described: 15 to 20 received Ad26.COV2.S at low or high dose, single or two shots; 5 received placebo; per-sample allocation not given. Samples were taken on day 63 after the first vaccine or placebo injection. The specimen was peripheral blood, collected in a trial of Ad26.COV2.S vaccine versus placebo. Receptors originate from a person aged 18 to 65 who received the Ad26.COV2.S COVID-19 vaccine or a placebo.

The rearrangement uses TRBV7-9 and TRBJ2-1; 16 bases align to TRBD2. Germline CDR1 reads SEHNR; CDR2 reads FQNEAQ (reference sequence). V lost 5 bases and J lost 1; bases outside the gene matches: 8. The CDR3 runs to 19 residues. The CDR3 spells CASSPTGLAGGHSYNEQFF. DNA of the CDR3: TGTGCCAGCAGCCCCACGGGACTAGCGGGAGGGCATTCCTACAATGAGCAGTTCTTC.

The V call is TRBV28, the J call TRBJ2-3, with D unresolved. This CDR3 is built from 16 residues. Germline values: CDR1 MDHEN, CDR2 SYDVKM. V dropped 2 bases and J dropped 0 bases, with 12 bases sitting between them. The CDR3 loop reads CASSLVTASSTDTQYF. In DNA form, the CDR3 reads TGTGCCAGCAGTTTAGTAACAGCCTCTAGCACAGATACGCAGTATTTT. Variable domain in full (rest from reference TRBV28 and TRBJ2-3): DVKVTQSSRYLVKRTGEKVFLECVQDMDHENMFWYRQDPGLGLRLIYFSYDVKMKEKGDIPEGYSVSREKKERFSLILESASTNQTSMYLCASSLVTASSTDTQYFGPGTRLTVL.

This sequence joins TRBV6-5 and TRBJ2-7; 7 positions match TRBD2. Trimming removed 8 bases from V and 4 bases from J; junction bases left unmatched: 14. The CDR3 has 15 residues. Germline V gives CDR1 MNHEY, CDR2 SVGAGI. Here the CDR3 DNA reads TGTGCCAGCCGATCCGGTCGACTAGCAGTTTACGAGCAGTACTTC. It codes for CASRSGRLAVYEQYF.

This sequence joins TRBV2 and TRBJ2-3, with 7 bases fitting TRBD2. Germline V gene sequence: CDR1 SNHLY, CDR2 FYNNEI. The CDR3 has 15 amino acids. The V segment lost 3 bases and the J segment 2 bases; nucleotides outside the gene matches: 5. CDR3 sequence reads: CASSDVAGLTDTQYF. The CDR3 DNA reads as TGTGCCAGCAGTGATGTAGCGGGCCTCACAGATACGCAGTATTTT. The full variable domain, its missing parts supplied by reference TRBV2 and TRBJ2-3, is EPEVTQTPSHQVTQMGQEVILRCVPISNHLYFYWYRQILGQKVEFLVSFYNNEISEKSEIFDDQFSVERPDGSNFTLKIRSTKLEDSAMYFCASSDVAGLTDTQYFGPGTRLTVL.

The rearrangement uses TRBV6-6 and TRBJ1-1; no firm D call. Germline loops: CDR1 MNHNY, CDR2 SVGAGI (reference sequence). The V and J ends lost 2 bases and 0 bases respectively, with 4 bases between them. The CDR3 sequence is 13 residues long. The CDR3, as DNA: TGTGCCAGCAGTTACCAAGTGAACACTGAAGCTTTCTTT. This gives the protein CASSYQVNTEAFF.

This clone has just one count. The V call is TRBV6-1, the J call TRBJ1-5, with 9 bases identical to TRBD1. The CDR3 runs 16 residues. J gave up 7 bases and V 2 bases, and 9 bases lay outside the gene matches. CDR1 MNHNS and CDR2 SASEGT come from the germline V gene. The CDR3 coding sequence is TGTGCCAGCAGTGAACCCGAACAGGGGGCAAAACAGCCCCAGCATTTT. This sequence encodes CASSEPEQGAKQPQHF.

The chain employs TRBV6-5 and TRBJ2-7, with 8 bases aligning to TRBD1. From germline, CDR1 is MNHEY and CDR2 SVGAGI. This CDR3 has 13 amino acids. The trim removed 6 bases at V and 6 bases at J, leaving 7 bases unmatched. CDR3 in DNA: TGTGCCAGCAGGAGAGGACAGGGACGCGAGCAGTACTTC. Its translation: CASRRGQGREQYF.

This chain connects TRBV10-1 to TRBJ1-5, with a tentative D call TRBD1 (6 bases). The ends were cut back, 4 bases at V and 0 bases at J, with 19 bases in the middle. Germline CDR1 is WNHNN and CDR2 is SYGVQD (reference sequence). The CDR3 is 18 amino acids. The CDR3 sequence is CASSASGEGQNSNQPQHF. DNA of the CDR3: TGCGCCAGCAGTGCGTCCGGAGAAGGACAGAATAGCAATCAGCCCCAGCATTTT.

The V and J genes are TRBV20-1 and TRBJ1-5; 7 bases map to TRBD1. CDR1 and CDR2 (germline): DFQATT, SNEGSKA (reference sequence). The V gene end was trimmed by 3 bases and the J gene end by 6 bases; junction bases not matched to a gene: 5. The CDR3 has 13 amino acids. The CDR3, as DNA: TGCAGTGCTAGTGGAGGGGGCCCTCAGCCCCAGCATTTT. It yields the protein CSASGGGPQPQHF.

This clone was detected a few times. One end of the junction fails to match germline, which may point to a read error. The V and J genes are TRBV11-3 and TRBJ1-3; the D is unclear. Germline V gene sequence: CDR1 SGHNT, CDR2 YENEEA. This CDR3 contains 13 residues. The CDR3 DNA is TGTGCCAGCAGCTTAGTCCCTGGCGGAGCTTTAACCTTT. The encoded protein is CASSLVPGGALTF.

The chain recombines TRBV12-3 or TRBV12-4 with TRBJ1-1; perhaps TRBD1 as D (5 bases). CDR3 length: 13 amino acids. The V gene lost 3 bases and the J gene lost 4 bases, with 9 bases spanning the gap. In DNA, the CDR3 is TGTGCCAGCAGTTTGGGGGTGGTCACTGAAGCTTTCTTT. It codes for CASSLGVVTEAFF.

The sample holds a few counts of this clone. The chain has TRBV19 and TRBJ1-2; D is uncertain. The V and J ends lost 0 bases and 7 bases respectively, with 12 bases between them. The length of the CDR3 is 14 residues. CDR1 and CDR2 from the germline V gene are LNHDA and SQIVND (reference sequence). The CDR3 sequence is CASSIDHRSSGYTF. DNA for the CDR3: TGTGCCAGTAGTATAGATCATAGGTCGTCTGGCTACACCTTC.

The gene calls are TRBV14 and TRBJ1-2; D gene unclear. This CDR3 spans 13 amino acids. Per the germline V gene, CDR1 is SGHDN and CDR2 is FVKESK. V was trimmed by 1 base and J by 4 bases, leaving 7 bases between them. In DNA form, the CDR3 reads TGTGCCAGCAGCCAAGTCGGGAGCTATGGCTACACCTTC. It encodes CASSQVGSYGYTF. Based on the CDR3 plus reference TRBV14 and TRBJ1-2, the full variable domain is EAGVTQFPSHSVIEKGQTVTLRCDPISGHDNLYWYRRVMGKEIKFLLHFVKESKQDESGMPNNRFLAERTGGTYSTLKVQPAELEDSGVYFCASSQVGSYGYTFGSGTRLTVV.

The chain links TRBV7-2 to TRBJ1-2, with unresolved D. Trimming left V 5 bases short and J 4 bases short, with 17 bases between. This CDR3 has 15 residues. Germline CDR1 reads SGHTA; CDR2 reads FQGNSA. CDR3 sequence (DNA): TGTGCCAGCAGCCCTAGGGCAGGCGGCCCCTATGGCTACACCTTC. As protein: CASSPRAGGPYGYTF.

The chain joins TRBV6-5 to TRBJ1-4, with unresolved D. Germline-derived CDR1 and CDR2 are MNHEY and SVGAGI. This CDR3 region has 15 residues. Deletions cut 0 bases from V and 2 bases from J, with 7 bases between. CDR3 in amino acids: CASSYSGHTNEKLFF. The CDR3 coding sequence is TGTGCCAGCAGTTACTCGGGTCATACTAATGAAAAACTGTTTTTT.

The CDR3 region has the DNA TGTGCCAGCAGTTTACCCCTGGGGACAACCTACGAGCAGTACTTC. Translated: CASSLPLGTTYEQYF. V and J are TRBV28 and TRBJ2-7; D may be TRBD1 (6 bases). CDR3 length: 15 amino acids. Germline CDR1 MDHEN, CDR2 SYDVKM. Trimming took 2 bases from V and 2 from J, leaving 13 bases between them.

This chain uses TRBV29-1 with TRBJ1-1, with D possibly being TRBD1 (6 bases). The germline V gene encodes CDR1 SQVTM and CDR2 ANQGSEA. This CDR3 spans 13 amino acids. V lost 5 bases and J lost 0, with 10 bases in between. The CDR3 loop reads CSVQGIMNTEAFF. In DNA form, the CDR3 reads TGCAGCGTTCAGGGGATCATGAACACTGAAGCTTTCTTT.

CDR3 sequence: CASSLQRDDTEAFF. DNA of the CDR3: TGCGCCAGCAGCTTGCAAAGGGACGACACTGAAGCTTTCTTT. This chain links TRBV5-1 with TRBJ1-1; D possibly corresponds to TRBD1 (5 bases). CDR1 and CDR2 (germline): SGHRS, YFSETQ. The V gene lost 1 base and the J gene lost 3 bases, with 10 bases spanning the gap. The CDR3 runs to 14 residues.

The V call is TRBV18, the J call TRBJ2-2; TRBD1 agrees at 7 bases. Per the germline V gene, CDR1 is KGHSH and CDR2 is LQKENI. Trimming removed 2 bases from V and 3 bases from J; junction bases left unmatched: 12. CDR3 size: 18 residues. CDR3 amino acids: CASSPRLETGIYTGELFF. In DNA form, the CDR3 reads TGTGCCAGCTCACCAAGGCTCGAGACAGGGATATACACCGGGGAGCTGTTTTTT.

The chain has TRBV28 and TRBJ2-1; 9 positions match TRBD1. This CDR3 is built from 16 residues. Germline V gene sequence: CDR1 MDHEN, CDR2 SYDVKM. Trimming cost V 6 bases and J 7 bases; bases outside gene matches: 13. CDR3 residues: CASRNLAGTGWNEQFF. The CDR3 nucleotides are TGTGCCAGCAGGAACCTTGCCGGGACAGGGTGGAATGAGCAGTTCTTC.

Details on this clone: The sample contains more than one DNA sequence encoding this CDR3. This chain joins TRBV19 and TRBJ2-5; D is unresolved. CDR3 length equals 14 residues. Per the germline V gene, CDR1 is LNHDA and CDR2 is SQIVND (reference sequence). V lost 4 bases to trimming and J lost 1 base, with 10 bases between them. The CDR3 here is CASSKGRSQETQYF. The DNA of the CDR3 is TGTGCCAGTAGTAAAGGCAGATCCCAAGAGACCCAGTACTTC.

The V call is TRBV28, the J call TRBJ2-1; a possible D gene is TRBD2 (6 bases). This CDR3 contains 16 residues. The V end lost 6 bases, the J end lost 0 bases, and 15 bases lay between the germline ends. Germline V lookup: CDR1 MDHEN, CDR2 SYDVKM. The CDR3 spells CASSGTPDSSYNEQFF. DNA for the CDR3: TGTGCCAGCAGCGGGACTCCCGACAGCTCCTACAATGAGCAGTTCTTC.